This T cell receptor beta chain was sequenced for a study of cytomegalovirus exposure and HLA in healthy donors. The primer mix had 60 Vbeta and 13 Jbeta primers. Sequencing used immunoSEQ multiplex PCR; TCRdb keeps in-frame clones, though not all of them. Of some 110,000 clones in the sample, approximately 80% were seen once. The V gene's germline CDR1 is SGHRS and CDR2 YFSETQ. CDR3 length: 13 residues. With 4 bases removed from V and 3 bases from J, the gap between germline ends came to 10 bases. The chain is built from TRBV5-1 and TRBJ1-2; possible D gene TRBD1, 6 bases. This sequence originates from a woman in her 30s in good health and CMV-seronegative. Sample: PBMCs. The CDR3: CASSLDRYYGYTF. The CDR3 DNA sequence: TGCGCCAGCAGCCTCGACAGGTACTATGGCTACACCTTC.